This TCR beta chain came from a study of blood T cells in healthy people across ages. The second PCR ran about 6 to 12 cycles with a sample-barcoded 5' primer and J-beta primers. MiXCR, run by TCRdb on the 5' RACE reads, gives a single entry per CDR3 protein. The sample yields roughly 1.6 million distinct CDR3 sequences, about 35% seen once. This CDR3 comprises 17 residues. Trimming took 6 bases from V and 0 from J, leaving 20 bases between them. Germline loops: CDR1 MNHNS, CDR2 SASEGT. The specimen sequenced was blood. The sequence was collected from a woman aged 25 to 39 in good health. The rearrangement joins TRBV6-1 to TRBJ1-2, with a weak D call TRBD1 (6 bases). CDR3 residues: CASSPTGPRAANYGYTF. The CDR3 nucleotides read TGTGCCAGCAGCCCCACAGGGCCCCGGGCAGCTAACTATGGCTACACCTTC.